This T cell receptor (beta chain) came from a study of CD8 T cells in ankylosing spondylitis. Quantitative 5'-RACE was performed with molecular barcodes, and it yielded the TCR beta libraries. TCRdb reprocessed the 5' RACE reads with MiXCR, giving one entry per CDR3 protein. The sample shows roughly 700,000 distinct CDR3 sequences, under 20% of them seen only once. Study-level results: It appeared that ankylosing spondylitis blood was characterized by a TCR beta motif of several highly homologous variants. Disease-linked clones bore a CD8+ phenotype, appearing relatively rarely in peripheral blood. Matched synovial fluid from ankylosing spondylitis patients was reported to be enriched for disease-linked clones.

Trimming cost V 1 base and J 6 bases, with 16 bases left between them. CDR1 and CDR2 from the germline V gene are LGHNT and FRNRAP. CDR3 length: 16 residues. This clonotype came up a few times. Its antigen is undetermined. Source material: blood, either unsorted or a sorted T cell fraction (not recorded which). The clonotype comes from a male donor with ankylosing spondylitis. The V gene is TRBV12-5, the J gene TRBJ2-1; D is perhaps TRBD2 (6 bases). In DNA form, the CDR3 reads TGTGCTAGTGGTTTGGCCACGGGAGCCCTCGGCAATGAGCAGTTCTTC. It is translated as CASGLATGALGNEQFF.